The 20 T cell receptor beta chains below were found in one sample sequenced in a study of T cell responses to AZD1222 COVID-19 vaccine. Here immunoSEQ multiplex PCR was the method, and the copy in TCRdb shows in-frame clones only, minus some. The data show over 110,000 clones, roughly nine tenths seen once. Here the sequenced sample was peripheral blood, taken 28 days after the second AZD1222 dose. These receptors originate from an adult who received the AZD1222 COVID-19 vaccine.

The chain employs TRBV29-1 and TRBJ1-4; no firm D call. Germline CDR1 SQVTM, CDR2 ANQGSEA. This CDR3 region has 13 residues. Trimming pared 5 bases from V and 6 bases from J, leaving 13 bases between. As DNA, the CDR3 is TGCAGCGTTTTGGGTAGGGAGGATGAAAAACTGTTTTTT. Amino acids: CSVLGREDEKLFF.

The chain is built from TRBV15 and TRBJ2-1, with 8 bases aligning to TRBD2. The germline CDR1 and CDR2 sequences are LNHNV and YYDKDF (reference sequence). CDR3 size: 16 residues. The V segment lost 3 bases and the J segment 5 bases; nucleotides outside the gene matches: 9. In nucleotides, the CDR3 is TGTGCCACCAGCAGGGAAGGCGTGACTAGCGACAATGAGCAGTTCTTC. It codes for CATSREGVTSDNEQFF.

V is TRBV6-5 and J is TRBJ1-6, with a weak D call TRBD1 (5 bases). The V gene lost 2 bases and the J gene lost 10 bases, with 6 bases spanning the gap. CDR1 is MNHEY and CDR2 is SVGAGI in the germline V gene. The CDR3 spans 12 residues. The CDR3 nucleotides are TGTGCCAGCAGTTACGGGGACTCACCCCTCCACTTT. Its translation is CASSYGDSPLHF.

The V and J genes are TRBV5-1 and TRBJ1-2, with 9 bases lining up with TRBD1. Germline trimming cut 4 bases from V and 4 bases from J; bases unmatched to any gene: 5. The CDR3 loop spans 14 amino acids. Germline loops: CDR1 SGHRS, CDR2 YFSETQ. The CDR3 coding sequence is TGCGCCAGCAGCCTGACAGGGGGGGGCTATGGCTACACCTTC. Protein sequence: CASSLTGGGYGYTF.

The rearrangement uses TRBV16 and TRBJ1-1; no definite D call. The V gene lost 2 bases and the J gene lost 1 base, with 5 bases spanning the gap. Germline CDR1 and CDR2: KGHSY and FQNENV. CDR3 length equals 13 residues. In nucleotides, the CDR3 is TGTGCCAGCAGCCAAGCCCAGAACACTGAAGCTTTCTTT. It translates to CASSQAQNTEAFF.

The V and J genes are TRBV28 and TRBJ1-5; D is unresolved. Deletions cut 2 bases from V and 9 bases from J, with 11 bases between. Germline lookup yields CDR1 MDHEN and CDR2 SYDVKM. The CDR3 runs 13 residues. CDR3 loop: CASSLGGVGPQHF. The DNA for the CDR3 is TGTGCCAGCAGTTTAGGAGGTGTAGGGCCCCAGCATTTT.

This chain uses TRBV5-4 with TRBJ1-4; D uncertain. CDR3 size: 13 residues. The germline V gene encodes CDR1 SGHNT and CDR2 YYREEE (reference sequence). V was trimmed by 0 bases and J by 5 bases, leaving 5 bases between them. Here the CDR3 reads CASSLGQNEKLFF. In nucleotides, the CDR3 is TGTGCCAGCAGCTTGGGGCAGAATGAAAAACTGTTTTTT.

The chain links TRBV19 to TRBJ1-4, with TRBD1 identical over 8 bases. This CDR3 spans 15 amino acids. Germline CDR1 and CDR2: LNHDA and SQIVND (reference sequence). V shed 8 bases and J 9 bases; nucleotides not matched to a gene: 14. The CDR3 DNA follows: TGTGCCAGTCAAATTAACAGGGGGTTAATGAAAAAACTGTTTTTT. It yields the protein CASQINRGLMKKLFF.

This sequence joins TRBV3-1 (or the pseudogene TRBV3-2) and TRBJ2-1; possibly TRBD2 for D (5 bases). Germline assignment: CDR1 LGHDT and CDR2 YNNKEL (reference sequence). V shed 3 bases and J shed 11 bases, with 23 bases lying between them. This CDR3 region has 16 residues. The CDR3 sequence: CASSHLRGSSRSKQFF. In DNA, the CDR3 is TGTGCCAGCAGCCATCTCCGGGGTTCGTCAAGGTCTAAGCAGTTCTTC.

The chain links TRBV28 to TRBJ1-2; 7 bases align to TRBD1. The V gene end was trimmed by 6 bases and the J gene end by 2 bases; junction bases not matched to a gene: 6. The CDR3 has 14 residues. Germline assignment: CDR1 MDHEN and CDR2 SYDVKM. The CDR3 spells CASSPTGQNYGYTF. For the CDR3, the DNA is TGTGCCAGCAGCCCCACGGGACAGAACTATGGCTACACCTTC.

J is TRBJ1-1 and V is TRBV6-5; D gene uncertain. The CDR3 runs to 12 residues. The V gene lost 10 bases and the J gene lost 3 bases, with 12 bases spanning the gap. Germline CDR1 is MNHEY and CDR2 is SVGAGI. The CDR3 spells CATRLVYTEAFF. The DNA of the CDR3 is TGTGCCACCCGGTTAGTATACACTGAAGCTTTCTTT.

The chain carries TRBV18 and TRBJ2-2; TRBD2 might be the D (5 bases). CDR3 length equals 13 residues. From germline, CDR1 is KGHSH and CDR2 LQKENI. Deletions cut 6 bases from V and 5 bases from J, with 10 bases between. The CDR3 DNA is TGTGCCAGCTCTGGGGAGTCGACCGGGGAGCTGTTTTTT. This encodes CASSGESTGELFF.

The V and J genes are TRBV5-1 and TRBJ1-2, with TRBD1 matching over 11 bases. Germline V gives CDR1 SGHRS, CDR2 YFSETQ. The CDR3 runs 15 residues. V lost 0 bases and J lost 4; bases outside the gene matches: 2. In DNA form, the CDR3 reads TGCGCCAGCAGCTTGGGGACAGGGGGCAGCTATGGCTACACCTTC. It yields the protein CASSLGTGGSYGYTF.

V gene TRBV3-1 (or the pseudogene TRBV3-2) combines with J gene TRBJ2-1, with 12 bases matching TRBD2. Per the germline V gene, CDR1 is LGHDT and CDR2 is YNNKEL (reference sequence). The junction had 3 bases not matched to a gene; V was cut back by 4 bases and J by 5 bases. The CDR3 spans 15 residues. The CDR3 DNA sequence: TGTGCCAGCAGCCTGAGGACTAGCGGGAACAATGAGCAGTTCTTC. Its protein product is CASSLRTSGNNEQFF.

The chain carries TRBV25-1 and TRBJ2-2; D remains unclear. Germline V CDR1 and CDR2: MGHDK, SYGVNS. Between the trimmed V and J ends, which lost 4 bases and 6 bases, there was a span of 6 bases. This CDR3 comprises 12 residues. The CDR3 loop reads CASSVIPGELFF. The CDR3 DNA is TGTGCCAGCAGTGTCATACCCGGGGAGCTGTTTTTT.

The rearrangement uses TRBV30 and TRBJ2-5; TRBD1 aligns across 7 bases. V lost 6 bases and J lost 2; bases outside the gene matches: 3. CDR3 size: 12 residues. Germline-derived CDR1 and CDR2 are GTSNPN and SVGIG (reference sequence). The CDR3 loop is CACEQGQETQYF. The CDR3 bases are TGTGCCTGTGAACAGGGGCAAGAGACCCAGTACTTC.

This chain links TRBV7-8 with TRBJ1-3; tentatively, D is TRBD1 (6 bases). The V gene's germline CDR1 is SGHVS and CDR2 FQNEAQ. The CDR3 sequence is 17 residues long. V was pared by 0 bases and J by 2 bases, with 14 bases between. The CDR3 sequence is CASSLAVGAQTGNTIYF. CDR3 sequence (DNA): TGTGCCAGCAGCTTAGCGGTGGGGGCGCAAACTGGAAACACCATATATTTT.

This clone was detected only a few times. The chain combines TRBV7-8 with TRBJ1-1; no clear D. The CDR3 contains 11 residues. Germline assignment: CDR1 SGHVS and CDR2 FQNEAQ. Trimming cost V 1 base and J 11 bases, with 8 bases left between them. Here the CDR3 DNA reads TGTGCCAGCAGCTTAGGGGTGGGGGCTTTCTTT. Protein: CASSLGVGAFF.

V and J are TRBV27 and TRBJ1-1; D is unclear. CDR1 and CDR2 from the germline V gene are MNHEY and SMNVEV (reference sequence). V dropped 7 bases and J dropped 6 bases, with 18 bases sitting between them. The CDR3 covers 14 residues. CDR3 sequence: CASTEAVGRSEAFF. The CDR3 DNA reads as TGTGCCAGCACCGAAGCCGTCGGTAGGTCTGAAGCTTTCTTT.

The chain uses TRBV6-5 and TRBJ1-2, with D possibly matching TRBD1 (6 bases). This CDR3 has 13 residues. CDR1 is MNHEY and CDR2 is SVGAGI in the germline V gene. Trimming left V 7 bases short and J 2 bases short, with 11 bases between. For the CDR3, the DNA is TGTGCCAGCACCGAGGGGGTCAACTATGGCTACACCTTC. Residues: CASTEGVNYGYTF.